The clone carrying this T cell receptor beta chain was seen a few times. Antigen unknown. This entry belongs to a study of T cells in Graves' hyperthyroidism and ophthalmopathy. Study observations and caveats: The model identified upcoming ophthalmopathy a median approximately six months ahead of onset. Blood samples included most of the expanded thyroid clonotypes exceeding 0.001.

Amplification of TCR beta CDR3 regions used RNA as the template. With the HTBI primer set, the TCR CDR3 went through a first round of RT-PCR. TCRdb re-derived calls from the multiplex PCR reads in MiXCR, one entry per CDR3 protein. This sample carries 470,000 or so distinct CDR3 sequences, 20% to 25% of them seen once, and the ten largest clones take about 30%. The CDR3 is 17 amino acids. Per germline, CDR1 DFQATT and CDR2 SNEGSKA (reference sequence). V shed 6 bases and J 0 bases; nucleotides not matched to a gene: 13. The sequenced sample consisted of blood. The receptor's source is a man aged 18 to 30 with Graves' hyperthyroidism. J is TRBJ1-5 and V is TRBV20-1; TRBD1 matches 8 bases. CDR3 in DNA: TGCAGTGCCCCGGGGGACAGGCGGGGTAATAGCAATCAGCCCCAGCATTTT. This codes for CSAPGDRRGNSNQPQHF.